This T cell receptor beta chain was sequenced for a study of shared clonotypes between healthy human individuals. Measured with immunoSEQ multiplex PCR; TCRdb has only the in-frame clones, and not every one. The table has under 80,000 clones, 50% to 70% seen once. General study findings and limits: Generally, estimated richness proved larger in naive subsets than it did in memory subsets.

CDR1 is DFQATT and CDR2 is SNEGSKA in the germline V gene (reference sequence). V was pared by 1 base and J by 7 bases, with 8 bases between. The CDR3 loop spans 11 amino acids. Remarks on this clone: As yet, its antigen is unknown.

The chain joins TRBV20-1 to TRBJ2-7; D remains unclear. Sequences were obtained from memory CD8+ T cells sorted from blood. The subset is: CD45RO+ cells pooled with CCR7-negative TemRA cells. The receptor was derived from a man younger than 45 in good health. The CDR3 region is CSARVVEEQYF. The DNA of the CDR3 is TGCAGTGCTAGAGTGGTAGAGGAGCAGTACTTC.